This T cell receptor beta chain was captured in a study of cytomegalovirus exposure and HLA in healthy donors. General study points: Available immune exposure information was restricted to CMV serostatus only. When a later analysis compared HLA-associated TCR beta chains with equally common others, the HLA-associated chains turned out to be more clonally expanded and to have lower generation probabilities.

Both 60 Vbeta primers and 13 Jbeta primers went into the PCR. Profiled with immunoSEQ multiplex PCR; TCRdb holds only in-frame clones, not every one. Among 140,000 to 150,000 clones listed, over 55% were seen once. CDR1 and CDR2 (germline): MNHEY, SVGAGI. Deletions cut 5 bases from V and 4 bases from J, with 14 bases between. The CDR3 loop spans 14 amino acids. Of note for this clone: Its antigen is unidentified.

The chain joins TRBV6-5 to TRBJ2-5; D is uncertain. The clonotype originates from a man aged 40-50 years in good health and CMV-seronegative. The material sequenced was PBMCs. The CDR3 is CASSAGTERETQYF. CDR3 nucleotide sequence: TGTGCCAGCAGTGCCGGCACGGAGCGAGAGACCCAGTACTTC.